Each of the 3 T cell receptor beta chains below was sequenced from the same sample in a study of radiation and T cells in renal cell carcinoma. The data were produced by immunoSEQ multiplex PCR, yet TCRdb's version contains in-frame clones alone and is incomplete. In the table there are 150,000 to 190,000 clones, roughly 86% of which are singletons. Time point here: blood 2 weeks post-SBRT. The treatment is: 15 Gy SBRT to primary tumor, nephrectomy 4 weeks later. The specimen comprised blood, sampled from a patient whose treatment included radiotherapy and nephrectomy. Source of these receptors: a woman between 45 and 60 years old with renal cell carcinoma.

J is TRBJ1-1 and V is TRBV19; weak D call: TRBD1 (5 bases). CDR1 is LNHDA, CDR2 SQIVND, per germline (reference sequence). V was trimmed by 6 bases and J by 3 bases, leaving 14 bases between them. CDR3 length: 14 amino acids. The CDR3: CASSRQGDYTEAFF. CDR3 coding DNA: TGTGCCAGTAGCCGGCAGGGCGATTACACTGAAGCTTTCTTT.

In this sample, this clone turned up a few times. The gene calls are TRBV7-3 and TRBJ1-1; D is perhaps TRBD1 (5 bases). The CDR3 sequence is 14 residues long. Trimming pared 3 bases from V and 4 bases from J, leaving 12 bases between. The germline V gene encodes CDR1 SGHTA and CDR2 FQGTGA. The CDR3 DNA is TGTGCCAGCAGCTTCCCTAGGGGCGGCACTGAAGCTTTCTTT. This gives the protein CASSFPRGGTEAFF. Combining the CDR3 with reference TRBV7-3 and TRBJ1-1 gives the whole variable domain GAGVSQTPSNKVTEKGKYVELRCDPISGHTALYWYRQSLGQGPEFLIYFQGTGAADDSGLPNDRFFAVRPEGSVSTLKIQRTERGDSAVYLCASSFPRGGTEAFFGQGTRLTVV.

The chain has TRBV6-5 and TRBJ2-2; 9 positions match TRBD1. Germline lookup yields CDR1 MNHEY and CDR2 SVGAGI. V lost 4 bases and J lost 6; bases outside the gene matches: 9. This CDR3 comprises 16 residues. The CDR3 nucleotides are TGTGCCAGCAGTTCCAGGGGGACAGGGAGTTCCGGGGAGCTGTTTTTT. Amino acids: CASSSRGTGSSGELFF.